A selection of T cell receptor beta chains follows, all from one sample in a study of cytomegalovirus exposure and HLA in healthy donors. Assay used: immunoSEQ multiplex PCR; TCRdb lists only in-frame clones, some missing. The data contain roughly 330,000 clones, approximately 90% of them seen just once; the ten biggest clones take up about 1%. Sequencing was carried out using PBMCs. These receptors were collected from a woman aged 30 to 39 in good health and CMV-seropositive. Both conserved end residues are part of each CDR3. Fields, in order: V gene, J gene, CDR3 protein.

V gene: TRBV28
J gene: TRBJ2-7
CDR3 protein: CASSPPGTSGNKQYF

V gene: TRBV28
J gene: TRBJ2-3
CDR3 protein: CASSLQRTDTQYF

V gene: TRBV18
J gene: TRBJ1-5
CDR3 protein: CASSPGTGEGVNQPQHF

V gene: TRBV6-5
J gene: TRBJ1-4
CDR3 protein: CASSRTGDEKLFF

V gene: TRBV13
J gene: TRBJ2-4
CDR3 protein: CASSEAGTLLAKNIQYF

V gene: TRBV7-2
J gene: TRBJ2-7
CDR3 protein: CASSHGTTYEQYF

V gene: TRBV7-9
J gene: TRBJ2-2
CDR3 protein: CASSLFSGGTGELFF

V gene: TRBV29-1
J gene: TRBJ1-3
CDR3 protein: CSVAAGGSGNTIYF

V gene: TRBV12-1
J gene: TRBJ1-2
CDR3 protein: CASSFRRNYGYTF

V gene: TRBV30
J gene: TRBJ2-7
CDR3 protein: CAWSYGEGYEQYF

V gene: TRBV6-1
J gene: TRBJ1-6
CDR3 protein: CAIRGGNAPLHF

V gene: TRBV5-1
J gene: TRBJ1-4
CDR3 protein: CASSLGPSGTNEKLFF

V gene: TRBV6-5
J gene: TRBJ1-3
CDR3 protein: CASSYIGAPGNTIYF

V gene: TRBV28
J gene: TRBJ2-2
CDR3 protein: CASSLTGQGRTGELFF

V gene: TRBV9
J gene: TRBJ2-5
CDR3 protein: CASSTRLAEETQYF

V gene: TRBV29-1
J gene: TRBJ2-1
CDR3 protein: CSVDGGLANEQFF

V gene: TRBV10-3
J gene: TRBJ2-1
CDR3 protein: CAIKGTSGAIYNEQFF

V gene: TRBV7-6
J gene: TRBJ2-7
CDR3 protein: CASSSGGLAWSSYEQYF

V gene: TRBV7-9
J gene: TRBJ1-2
CDR3 protein: CASSLLGRTGAMGYGYTF

V gene: TRBV28
J gene: TRBJ1-5
CDR3 protein: CASSPGQLYQPQHF

V gene: TRBV7-8
J gene: TRBJ2-7
CDR3 protein: CASSFSGGTYEQYF

V gene: TRBV27
J gene: TRBJ1-2
CDR3 protein: CASSLSTGDLYGYTF

V gene: TRBV29-1
J gene: TRBJ1-1
CDR3 protein: CSVQSLAGTEAFF

V gene: TRBV28
J gene: TRBJ2-1
CDR3 protein: CASISPRGEQFF

V gene: TRBV9
J gene: TRBJ2-2
CDR3 protein: CASSPHYAGGGPGELFF

V gene: TRBV5-4
J gene: TRBJ1-5
CDR3 protein: CASSLDRDRGFLIGNQPQHF

V gene: TRBV27
J gene: TRBJ2-7
CDR3 protein: CASSPNILSYEQYF

V gene: TRBV6-1
J gene: TRBJ2-5
CDR3 protein: CASSEVAGGGETQYF

V gene: TRBV2
J gene: TRBJ1-2
CDR3 protein: CASSDRGAGNNGYTF

V gene: TRBV15
J gene: TRBJ2-3
CDR3 protein: CATSRVTTLAETLTDTQYF

V gene: TRBV4-1
J gene: TRBJ2-7
CDR3 protein: CASSPIGQTLRGEQYF

V gene: TRBV7-9
J gene: TRBJ1-5
CDR3 protein: CASSHGTYDGPQHF

V gene: TRBV6-4
J gene: TRBJ1-5
CDR3 protein: CASRLCWGQDSNQPQHF

V gene: TRBV27
J gene: TRBJ1-5
CDR3 protein: CASRVESGNQPQHF

V gene: TRBV4-1
J gene: TRBJ2-3
CDR3 protein: CASSPGLAEAKDTQYF

V gene: TRBV30
J gene: TRBJ1-4
CDR3 protein: CAWSTGQLSTNEKLFF

V gene: TRBV11-3
J gene: TRBJ2-3
CDR3 protein: CASSLVLAGSTDTQYF

V gene: TRBV4-3
J gene: TRBJ1-2
CDR3 protein: CASSQEASSDYGYTF

V gene: TRBV5-4
J gene: TRBJ2-7
CDR3 protein: CASRAGTGANYEQYF

V gene: TRBV15
J gene: TRBJ1-5
CDR3 protein: CATSRDLGYQPQHF

V gene: TRBV18
J gene: TRBJ2-1
CDR3 protein: CASSPVGYNEQFF

V gene: TRBV5-1
J gene: TRBJ2-3
CDR3 protein: CASSLGPGGLTTDTQYF

V gene: TRBV15
J gene: TRBJ2-1
CDR3 protein: CATSRVDGENEQFF

V gene: TRBV5-1
J gene: TRBJ2-3
CDR3 protein: CASSLGLRTDTQYF